Following are 5 T cell receptor beta chains from one sample sequenced in a study of control samples from healthy donors and cancer patients. Here immunoSEQ multiplex PCR was the method, and the copy in TCRdb shows in-frame clones only, minus some. The data hold fewer than 200,000 clones, with around 93% observed a single time. Sequencing was carried out using blood. The source is a woman aged 55-70 years in good health.

V is TRBV18 and J is TRBJ2-7; possible D gene TRBD1, 6 bases. V gave up 8 bases and J gave up 3 bases, with 14 bases separating them. This CDR3 is 13 amino acids long. The germline CDR1 and CDR2 sequences are KGHSH and LQKENI. CDR3 protein: CASSRQVNYEQYF. The CDR3 DNA reads as TGTGCCAGCAGCCGACAGGTTAACTACGAGCAGTACTTC.

This clone was found once. The chain joins TRBV19 to TRBJ1-3, with D possibly being TRBD1 (6 bases). Germline CDR1 LNHDA, CDR2 SQIVND (reference sequence). V was cut by 5 bases and J by 0 bases, with 14 bases left in between. CDR3 length equals 16 residues. CDR3 in amino acids: CASSANREHSGNTIYF. CDR3 nucleotides: TGTGCCAGTAGTGCCAACAGGGAACACTCTGGAAACACCATATATTTT.

The V and J genes are TRBV6-2 or TRBV6-3 and TRBJ2-3; D might be TRBD1 (6 bases). CDR1 and CDR2 (germline): MNHEY, SVGEGT. This CDR3 is built from 15 residues. The V end lost 3 bases, the J end lost 5 bases, and 15 bases lay between the germline ends. CDR3 amino acids: CASSYGGSLIDTQYF. The CDR3 DNA reads TGTGCCAGCAGTTATGGGGGCAGCCTCATAGATACGCAGTATTTT.

This clone was detected once. This rearrangement joins TRBV6-5 to TRBJ1-2, with a tentative D call TRBD1 (6 bases). The CDR3 has 15 amino acids. Trimming cost V 6 bases and J 3 bases, with 17 bases left between them. Germline V gene sequence: CDR1 MNHEY, CDR2 SVGAGI. The CDR3 nucleotides are TGTGCCAGCAGCCAAAGAAGGGGGGACGACTATGGCTACACCTTC. This sequence encodes CASSQRRGDDYGYTF.

The chain uses TRBV3-1 (or the pseudogene TRBV3-2) and TRBJ1-2, with D hard to call. The CDR3 has 12 amino acids. Germline lookup yields CDR1 LGHDT and CDR2 YNNKEL (reference sequence). V dropped 2 bases and J dropped 5 bases, with 6 bases sitting between them. The CDR3 loop is CASSQQTYGYTF. CDR3 sequence (DNA): TGTGCCAGCAGCCAACAGACATATGGCTACACCTTC.